Below, 7 T cell receptor beta chains from the same sample are listed, as sequenced in a study of cytotoxic CD8 clonotypes in ibrutinib-treated CLL. Libraries were prepared by immunoSEQ multiplex PCR; TCRdb keeps only in-frame clonotypes and omits some of them. The sample includes more than 200,000 clones, around 75% of them seen just once. The input for sequencing was PBMCs, taken after 12 months of ibrutinib treatment. These receptors were obtained from a human donor with chronic lymphocytic leukemia.

The CDR3 DNA follows: TGTGCCAGCAGCCGTACAGGGAGTTCACCCCTCCACTTT. Amino acid sequence: CASSRTGSSPLHF. The chain joins TRBV11-3 to TRBJ1-6, with D maybe TRBD1 (6 bases). The CDR3 length is 13 residues. Germline V CDR1 and CDR2: SGHNT, YENEEA. Trimming took off 5 bases at V and 9 bases at J, with 11 bases between the two ends.

The chain combines TRBV9 with TRBJ1-3; D is unclear. Trimming removed 4 bases at V and 4 bases at J, with 6 bases between. CDR3 length: 12 amino acids. Looked up from germline, CDR1 is SGDLS and CDR2 is YYNGEE. The CDR3 spells CASSQSGNTIYF. CDR3 DNA: TGTGCCAGCAGCCAGTCCGGAAACACCATATATTTT.

V gene TRBV5-8 combines with J gene TRBJ1-5, with D possibly TRBD1 on 5 matching bases. This CDR3 comprises 15 residues. In germline, CDR1 is SGHTS, CDR2 YDEGEE. V was trimmed by 5 bases and J by 6 bases, leaving 18 bases between them. In DNA, the CDR3 is TGTGCCAGCAGTCGGGGACGTGGGATTATTCAGCCCCAGCATTTT. Its protein is CASSRGRGIIQPQHF. The full variable domain, completed using reference TRBV5-8 and TRBJ1-5, is EAGVTQSPTHLIKTRGQQATLRCSPISGHTSVYWYQQALGLGLQFLLWYDEGEERNRGNFPPRFSGRQFPNYSSELNVNALELEDSALYLCASSRGRGIIQPQHFGDGTRLSIL.

The chain joins TRBV18 to TRBJ2-7, with D possibly matching TRBD2 (6 bases). The V end lost 4 bases, the J end lost 5 bases, and 12 bases lay between the germline ends. The germline CDR1 and CDR2 sequences are KGHSH and LQKENI. CDR3 length: 13 amino acids. CDR3 nucleotide sequence: TGTGCCAGCTCACTCGGGAGAAGTGACGAGCAGTACTTC. Translated: CASSLGRSDEQYF.

This clone was seen a few times. The chain has TRBV4-3 and TRBJ2-1, with D hard to call. The CDR3 length is 13 residues. In germline, CDR1 is LGHNA, CDR2 YSLEER. The germline V and J ends were trimmed by 2 bases and 7 bases, with 9 bases remaining between them. CDR3 nucleotides: TGCGCCAGCAGCCAAAATCGTGTGAATGAGCAGTTCTTC. It is translated as CASSQNRVNEQFF.

This chain links TRBV29-1 with TRBJ1-1; D is uncertain. This CDR3 region has 13 residues. The V and J ends lost 7 bases and 0 bases respectively, with 12 bases between them. CDR1 SQVTM and CDR2 ANQGSEA come from the germline V gene. CDR3: CSGTSIMNTEAFF. The CDR3 DNA reads as TGCAGCGGGACGTCCATCATGAACACTGAAGCTTTCTTT.

This chain joins TRBV6-1 and TRBJ2-1, with unresolved D. This CDR3 has 12 amino acids. Trimming took off 1 base at V and 8 bases at J, with 6 bases between the two ends. The germline CDR1 and CDR2 sequences are MNHNS and SASEGT. In nucleotides, the CDR3 is TGTGCCAGCAGTGAAGGAAGGTATGAGCAGTTCTTC. It translates to CASSEGRYEQFF.